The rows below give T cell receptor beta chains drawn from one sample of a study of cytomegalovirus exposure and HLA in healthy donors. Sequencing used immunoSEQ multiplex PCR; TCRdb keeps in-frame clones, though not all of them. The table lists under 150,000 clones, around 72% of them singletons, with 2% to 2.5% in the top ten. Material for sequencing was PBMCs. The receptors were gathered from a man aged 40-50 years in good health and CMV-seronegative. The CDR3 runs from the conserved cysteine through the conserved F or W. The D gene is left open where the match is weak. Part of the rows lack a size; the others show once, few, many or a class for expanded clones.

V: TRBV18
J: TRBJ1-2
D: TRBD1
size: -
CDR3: CASSPRTPQGGLNYGYTF
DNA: TGTGCCAGCTCACCACGAACCCCCCAGGGGGGTTTAAACTATGGCTACACCTTC

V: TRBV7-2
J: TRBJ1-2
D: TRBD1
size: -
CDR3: CASSLASSTGRGYGYTF
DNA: TGTGCCAGCAGCTTAGCATCTTCGACAGGGAGAGGCTATGGCTACACCTTC

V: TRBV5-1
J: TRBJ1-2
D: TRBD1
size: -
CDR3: CASSSGTADYGYTF
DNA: TGCGCCAGCAGCAGTGGGACAGCCGACTATGGCTACACCTTC

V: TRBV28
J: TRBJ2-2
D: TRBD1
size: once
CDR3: CASNILRDRGAAGELFF
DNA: TGTGCCAGCAATATACTCCGGGACAGGGGCGCTGCCGGGGAGCTGTTTTTT

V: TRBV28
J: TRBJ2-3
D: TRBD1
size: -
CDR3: CASSADRGLMNTQYF
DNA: TGTGCCAGCAGTGCGGACAGGGGGCTAATGAATACGCAGTATTTT

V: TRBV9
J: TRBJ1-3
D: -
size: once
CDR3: CASSVATGLGNTIYF
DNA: TGTGCCAGCAGCGTAGCTACAGGGCTCGGAAACACCATATATTTT

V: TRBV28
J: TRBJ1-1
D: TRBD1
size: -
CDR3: CASSDRVTEAFF
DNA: TGTGCCAGCAGTGACAGGGTGACTGAAGCTTTCTTT

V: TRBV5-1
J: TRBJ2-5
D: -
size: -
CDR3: CASSLAGWETQYF
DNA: TGCGCCAGCAGCTTGGCAGGGTGGGAGACCCAGTACTTC

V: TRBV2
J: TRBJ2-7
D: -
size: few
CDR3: CASSVSYEQYF
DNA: TGTGCCAGCAGCGTTTCCTACGAGCAGTACTTC

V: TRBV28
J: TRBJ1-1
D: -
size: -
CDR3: CASSALTDGGASDTEAFF
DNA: TGTGCCAGCAGTGCGTTGACCGACGGCGGCGCTTCGGACACTGAAGCTTTCTTT

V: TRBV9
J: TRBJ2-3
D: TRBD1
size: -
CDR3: CASSVDRASAPTDTQYF
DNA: TGTGCCAGCAGCGTTGACAGGGCTTCAGCCCCCACAGATACGCAGTATTTT

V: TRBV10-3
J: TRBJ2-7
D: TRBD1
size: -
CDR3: CAISEPGTVSSYEQYF
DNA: TGTGCCATCAGTGAGCCCGGGACAGTGAGCTCCTACGAGCAGTACTTC

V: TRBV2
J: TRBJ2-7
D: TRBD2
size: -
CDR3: CASSVGRERDEQYF
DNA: TGTGCCAGCAGTGTTGGGCGGGAGAGAGACGAGCAGTACTTC

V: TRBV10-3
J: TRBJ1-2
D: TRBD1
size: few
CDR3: CAISEGTGEYYGYTF
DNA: TGTGCCATCAGTGAGGGGACAGGAGAATACTATGGCTACACCTTC

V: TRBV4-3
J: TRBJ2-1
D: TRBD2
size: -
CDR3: CASSLSGIYNEQFF
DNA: TGCGCCAGCAGCCTTAGCGGGATCTACAATGAGCAGTTCTTC

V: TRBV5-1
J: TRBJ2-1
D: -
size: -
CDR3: CASSPLRSSVYNEQFF
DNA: TGCGCCAGCAGTCCGCTGCGAAGTTCCGTCTACAATGAGCAGTTCTTC

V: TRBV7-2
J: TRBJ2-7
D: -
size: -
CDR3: CARGVGDSPYEQYF
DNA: TGTGCCAGGGGGGTCGGGGACTCGCCCTACGAGCAGTACTTC

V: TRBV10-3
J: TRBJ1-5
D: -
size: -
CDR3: CAISVEYSNQPQHF
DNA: TGTGCCATCAGTGTAGAGTACAGCAATCAGCCCCAGCATTTT

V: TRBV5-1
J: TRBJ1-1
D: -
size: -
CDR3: CASSPKGGTEAFF
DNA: TGCGCCAGCAGCCCGAAAGGGGGCACTGAAGCTTTCTTT

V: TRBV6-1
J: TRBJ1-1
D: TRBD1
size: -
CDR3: CASSEPSGQGNSEAFF
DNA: TGTGCCAGCAGTGAACCATCAGGACAGGGAAACTCTGAAGCTTTCTTT

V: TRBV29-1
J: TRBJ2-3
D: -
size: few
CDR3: CSVGLWMGGGTDTQYF
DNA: TGCAGCGTTGGGCTGTGGATGGGGGGTGGCACAGATACGCAGTATTTT

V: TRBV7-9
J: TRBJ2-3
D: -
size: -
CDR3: CASSFVAETDTQYF
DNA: TGTGCCAGCAGCTTCGTAGCGGAGACAGATACGCAGTATTTT